This TCR beta chain derives from a study of blood T cell repertoires in COVID-19. Study context: T cells, B-cell-depleted T cells, or PBMCs supplied cDNA or gDNA.

In this sample, this clone turned up once. This CDR3 region has 15 residues. CDR1 LGHDT and CDR2 YNNKEL come from the germline V gene (reference sequence). J was trimmed by 1 base and V by 1 base; bases with no gene match: 3. In the source study's methods: How many nucleated cells were present was estimated from reference gene primer amplification. The table came from immunoSEQ multiplex PCR; TCRdb's copy has only in-frame clones and leaves some out. The DNA gave D and trimming, while V, J and clone size come from that table. In the table there are around 200,000 clones, about 80% of which are singletons.

The sample comprised peripheral blood. The chain links TRBV3-1 (or the pseudogene TRBV3-2) to TRBJ2-7, with 8 positions matching TRBD1. This sequence originates from a human donor in a cohort sampled during active COVID-19. CDR3 nucleotides: TGTGCCAGCAGCCAAGTCGGGACAGGATCCTACGAGCAGTACTTC. Encoded protein: CASSQVGTGSYEQYF.